These T cell receptor beta chains were read from a single sample in a study of shared clonotypes between healthy human individuals. Measured with immunoSEQ multiplex PCR; TCRdb has only the in-frame clones, and not every one. Among some 1 million clones listed, about three quarters were seen once. Sample: memory CD4+ T cells sorted from blood. All receptors come from a man between 18 and 29 years old in good health. CDR3s include the opening cysteine and the closing phenylalanine or tryptophan. A D gene is named only where the DNA matches it firmly. A row's size may be missing; if present it is once, few, many or a size class.

>few|TRBV2|TRBJ1-4|NA
TGTGCCAGCAGCCGCGGGATTAATGAAAAACTGTTTTTT
CASSRGINEKLFF
>NA|TRBV5-4|TRBJ2-5|TRBD2
TGTGCCAGCAGCCGACTAGCGGGGGGGGCCGAGCGGCAAGAGACCCAGTACTTC
CASSRLAGGAERQETQYF
>NA|TRBV6-1|TRBJ1-1|NA
TGTGCCAGCAGTGACCGAACAGGGTCAAGCCTCACTGAAGCTTTCTTT
CASSDRTGSSLTEAFF
>NA|TRBV9|TRBJ2-1|NA
TGTGCCAGCAGCCCCCGTCGGGGGCTCGACAATGAGCAGTTCTTC
CASSPRRGLDNEQFF
>few|TRBV6-1|TRBJ1-1|TRBD1
TGTGCCAGCAGCCGGACAGGGGGGGACACTGAAGCTTTCTTT
CASSRTGGDTEAFF
>many|TRBV5-4|TRBJ2-2|NA
TGTGCCAGCAGTCCCGGACCTTCGAACACCGGGGAGCTGTTTTTT
CASSPGPSNTGELFF
>NA|TRBV6-5|TRBJ1-1|NA
TGTGCCAGCACTATGAACACTGAAGCTTTCTTT
CASTMNTEAFF
>few|TRBV7-2|TRBJ1-1|NA
TGTGCCAGCAGTCTTAACCGAAGGAACACTGAAGCTTTCTTT
CASSLNRRNTEAFF
>NA|TRBV6-1|TRBJ2-4|NA
TGTGCCAGCAGTGAACCCAAGGGGCCCCAAAACATTCAGTACTTC
CASSEPKGPQNIQYF
>NA|TRBV7-2|TRBJ2-7|NA
TGTGCCAGCAGCTTAGTGGCGACTAGCTCCTACGAGCAGTACTTC
CASSLVATSSYEQYF
>NA|TRBV6-1|TRBJ1-2|NA
TGTGCCAGCAGTGCGCGTCCGAGGGCTAACTATGGCTACACCTTC
CASSARPRANYGYTF
>NA|TRBV5-4|TRBJ1-2|TRBD1
TGTGCCAGCAGCTTCTCAGGGGGTGTGGGCTATGGCTACACCTTC
CASSFSGGVGYGYTF
>NA|TRBV2|TRBJ2-7|TRBD1
TGTGCCAGCAGGGTCGACAGGGGGCCTTCCTACGAGCAGTACTTC
CASRVDRGPSYEQYF
>once|TRBV18|TRBJ1-1|NA
TGTGCCAGCTCACTTCTGAACACTGAAGCTTTCTTT
CASSLLNTEAFF
>once|TRBV28|TRBJ2-7|NA
TGTGCCATCGCCCCGGAGACAGGCTACGAGCAGTACTTC
CAIAPETGYEQYF
>NA|TRBV11-1|TRBJ2-7|NA
TGTGCCAGCAGCTTGTTCGAGGGGGGTTTCGACGAGCAGTACTTC
CASSLFEGGFDEQYF
>NA|TRBV5-6|TRBJ2-1|TRBD2
TGTGCCAGCAGCTTTGACAGCGGGGTCTACAATGAGCAGTTCTTC
CASSFDSGVYNEQFF
>NA|TRBV28|TRBJ1-1|NA
TGTGCCAGCAGTTTTCGGACAGCTTTTTCTGCTTTCTTT
CASSFRTAFSAFF
>NA|TRBV5-1|TRBJ2-1|NA
TGCGCCAGCAGCCCCGAATATGGCAATGAGCAGTTCTTC
CASSPEYGNEQFF
>NA|TRBV23-1|TRBJ2-5|TRBD1
TGCGCCAGCAGTCACCGACAGGGTAAAGGAGAGACCCAGTACTTC
CASSHRQGKGETQYF
>NA|TRBV19|TRBJ2-7|NA
TGTGCCAGTAGTGGTACACGGGGAACCTCCTACGAGCAGTACTTC
CASSGTRGTSYEQYF
>NA|TRBV18|TRBJ1-2|NA
TGTGCCAGCTCACCCCTCGAGGGGGGCGGCAGCTATGGCTACACCTTC
CASSPLEGGGSYGYTF
>NA|TRBV30|TRBJ1-4|NA
TGTGCCTGGAGTGTAGAGGGACGGCCCAATGAAAAACTGTTTTTT
CAWSVEGRPNEKLFF
>NA|TRBV5-4|TRBJ2-1|TRBD1
TGTGCCAGCAGCCAACCCCGGGACAGGGGCAACAATGAGCAGTTCTTC
CASSQPRDRGNNEQFF